These 11 T cell receptor beta chains originate from one sample sequenced in a study of blood T cell repertoires in COVID-19. TCRdb's table, derived via immunoSEQ multiplex PCR, lists solely in-frame clones and lacks some. The data show roughly 190,000 clones, with about 91% seen just once and approximately 0.8% held by the top ten. The specimen sequenced was PBMCs or T cells enriched from blood (not recorded which). The receptors were gathered from a woman in her late teens or twenties who had recovered from COVID-19.

The V gene is TRBV4-2, the J gene TRBJ2-2, with 8 bases aligning to TRBD2. V was clipped by 0 bases and J by 4 bases; unmatched bases: 4. Per germline, CDR1 LGHNA and CDR2 YNFKEQ. The CDR3 sequence is 16 residues long. DNA of the CDR3: TGTGCCAGCAGCCAAGAGGGGACTAGGCTCACCGGGGAGCTGTTTTTT. Amino acid sequence: CASSQEGTRLTGELFF.

Turning to this clone: The sample has other DNA sequences that encode this CDR3 too. The chain is built from TRBV2 and TRBJ2-1, with 12 positions matching TRBD2. Germline CDR1 SNHLY, CDR2 FYNNEI. The CDR3 runs 14 residues. Unmatched junction bases numbered 2, after V lost 5 bases and J lost 6 bases. The CDR3 loop is CASSRLAGANEQFF. CDR3 nucleotides: TGTGCCAGCAGTAGACTAGCGGGAGCCAATGAGCAGTTCTTC.

The chain has TRBV7-9 and TRBJ1-1; possible D gene TRBD1, 5 bases. The germline V gene encodes CDR1 SEHNR and CDR2 FQNEAQ (reference sequence). V was clipped by 11 bases and J by 0 bases, with 13 bases between them. The CDR3 has 13 residues. The CDR3 loop is CAPRGIMNTEAFF. Here the CDR3 DNA reads TGTGCCCCGCGGGGGATAATGAACACTGAAGCTTTCTTT.

This clone was counted a few times. The chain carries TRBV6-5 and TRBJ2-3; no firm D call. The germline CDR1 and CDR2 sequences are MNHEY and SVGAGI. The CDR3 has 15 residues. V dropped 6 bases and J dropped 4 bases, with 17 bases sitting between them. The CDR3 reads CASRAPLGRADTQYF. In nucleotides, the CDR3 is TGTGCCAGCAGGGCACCCCTAGGAAGAGCAGATACGCAGTATTTT.

This sequence joins TRBV28 and TRBJ1-6, with 10 bases matching TRBD1. There are 14 residues in the CDR3. Germline CDR1 MDHEN, CDR2 SYDVKM. V lost 6 bases and J lost 13; bases outside the gene matches: 9. CDR3: CASSAGTGDNPLHF. The CDR3 DNA sequence: TGTGCCAGCAGCGCCGGGACAGGGGATAATCCCCTCCACTTT.

The V and J genes are TRBV10-3 and TRBJ2-7; 10 bases match TRBD1. Germline values: CDR1 ENHRY, CDR2 SYGVKD. The CDR3 runs to 13 residues. V was clipped by 7 bases and J by 4 bases; unmatched bases: 4. CDR3 in amino acids: CAINDRGLYEQYF. CDR3 bases: TGTGCCATCAACGACAGGGGGCTTTACGAGCAGTACTTC.

The genes are TRBV10-3 and TRBJ1-5; 9 nucleotides line up with TRBD1. Trimming removed 6 bases from V and 6 bases from J; junction bases left unmatched: 0. CDR1 is ENHRY and CDR2 is SYGVKD in the germline V gene. CDR3 length: 12 amino acids. This chain's CDR3 is CAIRDRGQPQHF. The CDR3 bases are TGTGCCATCAGGGACAGGGGTCAGCCCCAGCATTTT.

The rearrangement links TRBV10-3 to TRBJ2-1, with D perhaps matching TRBD1 (5 bases). CDR3 length: 15 amino acids. V was trimmed by 3 bases and J by 4 bases, leaving 13 bases between them. CDR1 and CDR2 (germline): ENHRY, SYGVKD. In DNA, the CDR3 is TGTGCCATCAGTGAAACGGACACTGGGTACAATGAGCAGTTCTTC. Its translation is CAISETDTGYNEQFF.

The chain employs TRBV29-1 and TRBJ1-2; TRBD1 agrees at 9 bases. The length of the CDR3 is 12 residues. Germline V gene sequence: CDR1 SQVTM, CDR2 ANQGSEA. V lost 6 bases, J lost 8 bases, and 7 bases stayed unmatched. CDR3 nucleotide sequence: TGCAGCGTGAGGGGACAGGGAGACGGCTACACCTTC. The encoded protein is CSVRGQGDGYTF. The full variable domain, with the rest looked up from reference TRBV29-1 and TRBJ1-2, is SAVISQKPSRDICQRGTSLTIQCQVDSQVTMMFWYRQQPGQSLTLIATANQGSEATYESGFVIDKFPISRPNLTFSTLTVSNMSPEDSSIYLCSVRGQGDGYTFGSGTRLTVV.

The CDR3 here is CASSQRVGDRDTDTQYF. CDR3 nucleotides: TGTGCCAGCAGCCAACGGGTTGGGGACAGGGACACAGATACGCAGTATTTT. The chain links TRBV4-2 to TRBJ2-3; TRBD1 agrees at 9 bases. The trim removed 2 bases at V and 2 bases at J, leaving 8 bases unmatched. The germline gives CDR1 LGHNA, CDR2 YNFKEQ. The length of the CDR3 is 17 residues.

The chain couples TRBV19 to TRBJ1-5, with 8 bases matching TRBD1. The CDR3 sequence is 16 residues long. Germline trimming cut 5 bases from V and 2 bases from J; bases unmatched to any gene: 8. Germline V gene sequence: CDR1 LNHDA, CDR2 SQIVND (reference sequence). The CDR3 here is CASSAGSTGGNQPQHF. The CDR3 DNA reads as TGTGCCAGTAGTGCGGGGTCGACAGGGGGCAATCAGCCCCAGCATTTT.